One sample yielded the 20 T cell receptor beta chains listed below, sequenced in a study of Ad26.COV2.S vaccination and SARS-CoV-2 variants. Treatment meaning: about 20 received Ad26.COV2.S at low or high dose, single or two shots; about five received placebo; per-sample allocation not given. On day 63 after the first injection, vaccine and placebo recipients gave samples. The protocol was immunoSEQ multiplex PCR, while the TCRdb copy is restricted to in-frame clones and leaves out a portion. The sample contains roughly 700,000 clones, about 90% of which appear only once. The starting material was peripheral blood, obtained in a trial of Ad26.COV2.S vaccine versus placebo. These receptors were collected from a person between 18 and 65 years old who received the Ad26.COV2.S COVID-19 vaccine or a placebo.

CDR3 in DNA: TGCAGCGTGCCCCTGGGGGCGGGGAAGGAAAAACTGTTTTTT. This gives the protein CSVPLGAGKEKLFF. This rearrangement joins TRBV29-1 to TRBJ1-4, with D perhaps matching TRBD1 (6 bases). Germline V gene lookup returns CDR1 SQVTM and CDR2 ANQGSEA. Trimming removed 6 bases at V and 8 bases at J, with 19 bases between. The CDR3 consists of 14 residues. Complete variable domain (other parts from reference TRBV29-1 and TRBJ1-4): SAVISQKPSRDICQRGTSLTIQCQVDSQVTMMFWYRQQPGQSLTLIATANQGSEATYESGFVIDKFPISRPNLTFSTLTVSNMSPEDSSIYLCSVPLGAGKEKLFFGSGTQLSVL.

The genes are TRBV7-9 and TRBJ2-4; D gene ambiguous. V lost 7 bases and J 1 base, leaving 11 bases between the germline ends. This CDR3 comprises 14 residues. From germline, CDR1 is SEHNR and CDR2 FQNEAQ (reference sequence). CDR3 nucleotides: TGTGCCAGCACCCCAGCCCGGGCCAAAAACATTCAGTACTTC. Translating gives CASTPARAKNIQYF. Full variable domain (missing parts from reference TRBV7-9 and TRBJ2-4): DTGVSQNPRHKITKRGQNVTFRCDPISEHNRLYWYRQTLGQGPEFLTYFQNEAQLEKSRLLSDRFSAERPKGSFSTLEIQRTEQGDSAMYLCASTPARAKNIQYFGAGTRLSVL.

V is TRBV7-8 and J is TRBJ1-5; 9 bases agree with TRBD1. V lost 5 bases and J lost 1; bases outside the gene matches: 12. In germline, CDR1 is SGHVS, CDR2 FQNEAQ. The CDR3 is 18 amino acids. The CDR3 protein is CASSAGTGYLGSNQPQHF. In DNA, the CDR3 is TGTGCCAGCAGCGCCGGGACAGGGTATCTTGGGAGCAATCAGCCCCAGCATTTT.

The genes are TRBV20-1 and TRBJ1-1; D not certain. Between the trimmed V and J ends, which lost 3 bases and 1 base, there was a span of 12 bases. The germline CDR1 and CDR2 sequences are DFQATT and SNEGSKA (reference sequence). The CDR3 extends over 14 amino acids. The CDR3 nucleotides are TGCAGTGCTAGTTGGTTCCCTGGGAACACTGAAGCTTTCTTT. Its protein is CSASWFPGNTEAFF.

The gene calls are TRBV7-2 and TRBJ2-1, with D possibly TRBD2 on 6 matching bases. Looked up from germline, CDR1 is SGHTA and CDR2 is FQGNSA. The CDR3 contains 14 residues. V was shortened by 1 base and J by 9 bases, with 13 bases between the two germline ends. In DNA form, the CDR3 reads TGTGCCAGCAGCTTAGTCGGCGGGGATCCTGAGCAGTTCTTC. This codes for CASSLVGGDPEQFF.

This chain uses TRBV18 with TRBJ2-5; 7 bases map to TRBD1. Trimming removed 6 bases from V and 0 bases from J; junction bases left unmatched: 7. There are 15 residues in the CDR3. Per germline, CDR1 KGHSH and CDR2 LQKENI. CDR3 region: CASSPGQTYQETQYF. The CDR3 DNA reads TGTGCCAGCTCCCCGGGACAGACCTACCAAGAGACCCAGTACTTC.

This chain connects TRBV5-1 to TRBJ1-4; TRBD1 matches at 7 bases. Trimming took 4 bases from V and 8 from J; bases not matched to a gene: 5. There are 13 residues in the CDR3. Germline V lookup: CDR1 SGHRS, CDR2 YFSETQ. In nucleotides, the CDR3 is TGCGCCAGCAGCGGGCAGACAGGGGAAAAACTGTTTTTT. Its translation is CASSGQTGEKLFF.

This chain joins TRBV7-8 and TRBJ2-2; maybe TRBD1 (5 bases). This CDR3 contains 14 residues. V dropped 1 base and J dropped 6 bases, with 9 bases sitting between them. Germline CDR1 reads SGHVS; CDR2 reads FQNEAQ. The CDR3 reads CASSLVQGSGELFF. CDR3 coding DNA: TGTGCCAGCAGCTTAGTTCAGGGATCCGGGGAGCTGTTTTTT.

V and J are TRBV9 and TRBJ2-2; 8 positions agree with TRBD1. Germline CDR1 reads SGDLS; CDR2 reads YYNGEE. There are 15 residues in the CDR3. Trimming cost V 2 bases and J 6 bases; bases outside gene matches: 6. The CDR3 bases are TGTGCCAGCAGCGTCGTGACAGGGGAGTCCGGGGAGCTGTTTTTT. It translates to CASSVVTGESGELFF.

In this sample, this clone turned up once. The V and J genes are TRBV15 and TRBJ1-1; no clear D gene. V lost 0 bases, J lost 1 base, and 18 bases lay in between. Germline CDR1 and CDR2: LNHNV and YYDKDF (reference sequence). This CDR3 comprises 18 residues. CDR3 coding DNA: TGTGCCACCAGCAGAGATCATCGGGTCCAAAAATCGAACACTGAAGCTTTCTTT. Encoded protein: CATSRDHRVQKSNTEAFF.

This rearrangement joins TRBV2 to TRBJ1-2; 8 bases are shared with TRBD1. V lost 3 bases and J lost 6; bases outside the gene matches: 9. Germline CDR1 reads SNHLY; CDR2 reads FYNNEI. This CDR3 has 15 amino acids. CDR3 loop: CASSDLRQGRNGYTF. The CDR3 region has the DNA TGTGCCAGCAGTGATCTTAGACAGGGGCGTAATGGCTACACCTTC.

The chain joins TRBV18 to TRBJ2-2, with D possibly TRBD2 on 6 matching bases. Germline assignment: CDR1 KGHSH and CDR2 LQKENI. V dropped 1 base and J dropped 4 bases, with 10 bases sitting between them. The CDR3 runs to 15 residues. CDR3 in amino acids: CASSPRGESTGELFF. The CDR3 DNA reads as TGTGCCAGCTCACCACGCGGGGAATCCACCGGGGAGCTGTTTTTT.

This clone was seen only once. This chain joins TRBV10-3 and TRBJ2-1; D gene ambiguous. V dropped 4 bases and J dropped 0 bases, with 10 bases sitting between them. The germline gives CDR1 ENHRY, CDR2 SYGVKD. The CDR3 is made up of 15 amino acids. The CDR3 region is CAISGPTDSYNEQFF. The CDR3, as DNA: TGTGCCATCAGTGGACCGACGGACTCCTACAATGAGCAGTTCTTC.

The chain employs TRBV10-3 and TRBJ1-1, with D possibly matching TRBD1 (6 bases). V lost 0 bases to trimming and J lost 0 bases, with 14 bases between them. This CDR3 is 17 amino acids long. Per germline, CDR1 ENHRY and CDR2 SYGVKD. CDR3: CAISESVTGYMNTEAFF. The CDR3 DNA sequence: TGTGCCATCAGTGAGTCTGTGACAGGTTACATGAACACTGAAGCTTTCTTT.

The gene calls are TRBV12-3 or TRBV12-4 and TRBJ2-2; D perhaps matches TRBD2 (6 bases). The CDR3 totals 13 residues. CDR3 DNA sequence: TGTGCTGCGGCGGGGCCCTCCCCCGGGGAGCTGTTTTTT. Amino acids: CAAAGPSPGELFF.

V usage is TRBV6-5 and J usage is TRBJ2-7; 10 bases are a match to TRBD1. V shed 4 bases and J 5 bases; nucleotides not matched to a gene: 2. Germline V CDR1 and CDR2: MNHEY, SVGAGI. The CDR3 sequence is 13 residues long. CDR3 amino acids: CASSSGTGDEQYF. CDR3 nucleotide sequence: TGTGCCAGCAGTTCCGGGACAGGGGACGAGCAGTACTTC.

The CDR3 sequence: CASRSRLAGELFF. In DNA, the CDR3 is TGTGCCAGCAGATCCCGACTAGCCGGGGAGCTGTTTTTT. This rearrangement joins TRBV6-5 to TRBJ2-2; the D gene is possibly TRBD2 (6 bases). V shed 6 bases and J shed 6 bases, with 11 bases lying between them. This CDR3 region has 13 residues. Germline assignment: CDR1 MNHEY and CDR2 SVGAGI.

The CDR3 nucleotides read TGTGCCAGTAGTAGGGGTTTTGGGGATACGCAGTATTTT. Its translation is CASSRGFGDTQYF. The chain recombines TRBV19 with TRBJ2-3; D is ambiguous. Trimming removed 4 bases from V and 6 bases from J, with 11 bases in between. CDR3 length: 13 residues. In germline, CDR1 is LNHDA, CDR2 SQIVND (reference sequence).

The chain links TRBV6-1 to TRBJ1-4; 10 bases match TRBD1. This CDR3 spans 16 amino acids. The germline V gene encodes CDR1 MNHNS and CDR2 SASEGT. The ends lost 2 bases at V and 3 bases at J; junction bases unmatched: 3. CDR3 loop: CASSEWTGGSNEKLFF. CDR3 in DNA: TGTGCCAGCAGTGAATGGACAGGGGGGTCTAATGAAAAACTGTTTTTT.

The rearrangement uses TRBV18 and TRBJ1-4; D ambiguous. Germline V CDR1 and CDR2: KGHSH, LQKENI. Trimming removed 2 bases at V and 14 bases at J, with 15 bases between. The CDR3 spans 13 residues. The CDR3 here is CASSPADGRGLFF. In nucleotides, the CDR3 is TGTGCCAGCTCACCAGCCGACGGTCGAGGCCTGTTTTTT.